The following is a TCR beta chain sequence with its context. In the authors' methods: The authors estimated nucleated cell counts from reference gene primer amplification. The protocol was immunoSEQ multiplex PCR, while the TCRdb copy is restricted to in-frame clones and leaves out a portion. V and J calls and clone size are as listed in that table; D and trimming were resolved from the DNA. The repertoire holds about 500,000 clones, with about 88% as singletons. The data stem from a study of blood T cell repertoires in COVID-19. Whole-study context: From the United States, Italy and Spain came samples of acute and convalescent COVID-19. T cells, B-cell-depleted T cells, or PBMCs provided the cDNA or gDNA that served as material.

The germline V and J ends were trimmed by 2 bases and 7 bases, with 23 bases remaining between them. Germline CDR1 reads SQVTM; CDR2 reads ANQGSEA. The CDR3 covers 16 residues. Seattle researchers signed up patients amid active infection and tracked them longitudinally. V gene TRBV29-1 combines with J gene TRBJ1-2; D gene uncertain. This TCR was recovered from a woman aged 50 to 65 with COVID-19, enrolled during active disease. Sequenced material: peripheral blood. The CDR3 protein is CSVERTRVDVRGGYTF. In DNA, the CDR3 is TGCAGCGTTGAAAGGACGAGGGTAGACGTTAGAGGTGGCTACACCTTC.